Presented here are 20 T cell receptor beta chains from one specimen sequenced in a study of shared clonotypes between healthy human individuals (dated by TCRdb to 2018 to 2021). CD8 naive samples were obtained by positive selection for CCR7 among CD45RO-negative cells, yielding a CD45RA+CCR7+ population from which TemRA cells were excluded. The library was prepared using the immunoSEQ multiplex PCR assay. The table comes from immuneACCESS by way of TCRdb, which keeps in-frame sequences with V and J called. Part of the clones is missing from these tables; in studies checked, under half for an unresolved V gene and the rest for unknown reasons. Present in this sample are about 2.1 million clones, roughly 91% of which were seen just once. The top ten clones comprise 1.5% to 2% of the sample. Sequenced material: naive CD8+ T cells from PBMCs. The sample's cell subset or site label, in plain terms: CD45RA+CCR7+. These receptors were taken from a man aged 18-30 years in good health. Some clones in this sample may be carry-over from other donors' samples.

In regard to this clone: Different DNA sequences within this sample yield the same CDR3. The chain has TRBV9 and TRBJ1-4; D gene ambiguous. Deletions cut 0 bases from V and 3 bases from J, with 6 bases between. Germline CDR1 reads SGDLS; CDR2 reads YYNGEE. This CDR3 region has 14 residues. The CDR3 sequence: CASSVGGSNEKLFF. In DNA form, the CDR3 reads TGTGCCAGCAGCGTAGGAGGGTCTAATGAAAAACTGTTTTTT.

With regard to this clone: The same CDR3 can be traced to other DNA sequences in this sample. The chain links TRBV18 to TRBJ2-7, with D perhaps matching TRBD1 (7 bases). The V gene's germline CDR1 is KGHSH and CDR2 LQKENI. The CDR3 is 14 residues long. Between the trimmed V and J ends, which lost 3 bases and 2 bases, there was a span of 11 bases. This CDR3 reads CASSPRDRAYEQYF. The CDR3 nucleotides read TGTGCCAGCTCACCGCGGGACAGAGCCTACGAGCAGTACTTC.

The chain joins TRBV5-5 to TRBJ2-1, with D tentatively TRBD2 (6 bases). The CDR3 sequence is 15 residues long. V was shortened by 4 bases and J by 0 bases, with 11 bases between the two germline ends. Germline V gene data show CDR1 as SGHKS and CDR2 as YYEKEE (reference sequence). CDR3 loop: CASSKGLSSYNEQFF. CDR3 nucleotides: TGTGCCAGCAGCAAGGGACTGAGCTCCTACAATGAGCAGTTCTTC.

This clone was seen a few times. The genes are TRBV7-9 and TRBJ1-2; D is uncertain. Trimming pared 3 bases from V and 0 bases from J, leaving 11 bases between. The CDR3 spans 15 residues. Germline loops: CDR1 SEHNR, CDR2 FQNEAQ (reference sequence). CDR3 residues: CASSFYTEANYGYTF. CDR3 coding DNA: TGTGCCAGCAGCTTCTACACAGAAGCTAACTATGGCTACACCTTC.

The rearrangement links TRBV5-6 to TRBJ1-2; weak D call: TRBD1 (5 bases). Germline lookup yields CDR1 SGHDT and CDR2 YYEEEE. The CDR3 is 12 amino acids. The germline V and J ends were trimmed by 5 bases and 5 bases, with 10 bases remaining between them. The CDR3 is CASRGQGYGYTF. DNA for the CDR3: TGTGCCAGCAGGGGTCAGGGTTATGGCTACACCTTC.

The V and J genes are TRBV11-3 and TRBJ2-1; 16 bases match TRBD2. The germline gives CDR1 SGHNT, CDR2 YENEEA. This CDR3 spans 18 amino acids. V was clipped by 5 bases and J by 6 bases; unmatched bases: 10. CDR3 in DNA: TGTGCCAGCAGCCCGGGACTAGCGGGAGGGAGGGCCCCCAATGAGCAGTTCTTC. Protein sequence: CASSPGLAGGRAPNEQFF.

This clone was counted a single time. The chain joins TRBV13 to TRBJ2-1; 8 bases fit TRBD2. Germline values: CDR1 PRHDT, CDR2 FYEKMQ (reference sequence). This CDR3 comprises 14 residues. After removal of 1 base from V and 10 bases from J, the junction contained 6 bases not matched to a gene. The CDR3 region has the DNA TGTGCCAGCAGCTTAGCTAGCGGGTCTGTCGAGCAGTTCTTC. Its protein product is CASSLASGSVEQFF.

The V and J genes are TRBV5-1 and TRBJ2-7; the D is unclear. The germline V gene encodes CDR1 SGHRS and CDR2 YFSETQ. The CDR3 covers 16 residues. V was cut by 4 bases and J by 2 bases, with 19 bases left in between. CDR3 nucleotides: TGCGCCAGCAGCCCGGGCGGCAGTAGGGATACCTACGAGCAGTACTTC. Protein product: CASSPGGSRDTYEQYF.

The chain recombines TRBV14 with TRBJ1-1; 8 nucleotides line up with TRBD1. This CDR3 comprises 14 residues. Germline CDR1 is SGHDN and CDR2 is FVKESK. Trimming removed 3 bases from V and 7 bases from J; junction bases left unmatched: 7. The DNA for the CDR3 is TGTGCCAGCAGCCAGATAGGACAGGGCAGTGAAGCTTTCTTT. This gives the protein CASSQIGQGSEAFF.

The genes are TRBV14 and TRBJ1-1; the match to TRBD1 covers 9 bases. CDR3 length: 15 residues. V lost 2 bases and J lost 10; bases outside the gene matches: 11. Germline CDR1 and CDR2: SGHDN and FVKESK. The DNA of the CDR3 is TGTGCCAGCAGCCAAACAACCGGGACAGGGATTGGAGCTTTCTTT. The encoded protein is CASSQTTGTGIGAFF.

The chain combines TRBV27 with TRBJ2-7; 8 nucleotides agree with TRBD2. The length of the CDR3 is 16 residues. CDR1 and CDR2 (germline): MNHEY, SMNVEV (reference sequence). Trimming removed 2 bases from V and 0 bases from J; junction bases left unmatched: 6. The CDR3 protein is CASSLSSGDNSYEQYF. In DNA, the CDR3 is TGTGCCAGCAGTTTAAGTAGCGGGGATAACTCCTACGAGCAGTACTTC.

This clone came up once. The chain employs TRBV5-5 and TRBJ2-7; 9 bases are a match to TRBD1. Per the germline V gene, CDR1 is SGHKS and CDR2 is YYEKEE (reference sequence). This CDR3 has 17 amino acids. With 3 bases clipped from V and 3 bases from J, the junction kept 13 bases outside the gene matches. This CDR3 is CASSSDPGQGSFYEQYF. CDR3 DNA sequence: TGTGCCAGCAGCTCGGACCCGGGACAGGGTTCATTCTACGAGCAGTACTTC.

The CDR3 loop reads CASSPMLAGSVDTQYF. In nucleotides, the CDR3 is TGTGCCAGCAGCCCTATGCTAGCGGGAAGTGTAGATACGCAGTATTTT. V and J are TRBV27 and TRBJ2-3; 9 nucleotides align to TRBD2. V was pared by 6 bases and J by 5 bases, with 12 bases of the junction left unmatched. From germline, CDR1 is MNHEY and CDR2 SMNVEV (reference sequence). The CDR3 extends over 16 amino acids.

The chain employs TRBV29-1 and TRBJ2-1, with 7 positions matching TRBD2. The CDR3 runs to 12 residues. Germline V lookup: CDR1 SQVTM, CDR2 ANQGSEA. After removal of 4 bases from V and 6 bases from J, the junction contained 3 bases not matched to a gene. As DNA, the CDR3 is TGCAGCGTTGTCGGGAGGCGCAATGAGCAGTTCTTC. Its protein is CSVVGRRNEQFF.

The chain links TRBV19 to TRBJ2-1; 9 bases are a match to TRBD2. Germline V lookup: CDR1 LNHDA, CDR2 SQIVND (reference sequence). This CDR3 has 16 amino acids. After removal of 7 bases from V and 3 bases from J, the junction contained 10 bases not matched to a gene. The CDR3 DNA follows: TGTGCCAGTAATACACCGCGGGAGGGCCGCTACAATGAGCAGTTCTTC. Encoded protein: CASNTPREGRYNEQFF.

The V gene is TRBV30, the J gene TRBJ1-2; D ambiguous. The CDR3 extends over 13 amino acids. The V end lost 0 bases, the J end lost 4 bases, and 9 bases lay between the germline ends. In germline, CDR1 is GTSNPN, CDR2 SVGIG (reference sequence). CDR3 DNA: TGTGCCTGGAGTGTACAGAATTCCTATGGCTACACCTTC. Translated, it gives CAWSVQNSYGYTF. Combining the CDR3 with reference TRBV30 and TRBJ1-2 gives the whole variable domain SQTIHQWPATLVQPVGSPLSLECTVEGTSNPNLYWYRQAAGRGLQLLFYSVGIGQISSEVPQNLSASRPQDRQFILSSKKLLLSDSGFYLCAWSVQNSYGYTFGSGTRLTVV.

With respect to this clone: Other DNA variants within this sample encode the same CDR3. V is TRBV30 and J is TRBJ2-7; 7 nucleotides line up with TRBD1. V lost 4 bases, J lost 3 bases, and 0 bases stayed unmatched. This CDR3 contains 11 residues. CDR1 is GTSNPN, CDR2 SVGIG, per germline (reference sequence). The CDR3 DNA sequence: TGTGCCTGGACAGGGGGCTACGAGCAGTACTTC. The encoded protein is CAWTGGYEQYF.

The rearrangement uses TRBV29-1 and TRBJ2-5, with a tentative D call TRBD1 (5 bases). Germline V CDR1 and CDR2: SQVTM, ANQGSEA. V was pared by 6 bases and J by 5 bases, with 13 bases between. This CDR3 has 12 residues. The CDR3, as DNA: TGCAGCGTGGTGTACTCAGGGGAGACCCAGTACTTC. The encoded protein is CSVVYSGETQYF.

The V call is TRBV13, the J call TRBJ2-5; no clear D. In germline, CDR1 is PRHDT, CDR2 FYEKMQ (reference sequence). The CDR3 extends over 14 amino acids. V was cut by 2 bases and J by 2 bases, with 9 bases left in between. CDR3 loop: CASSLPSEQETQYF. For the CDR3, the DNA is TGTGCCAGCAGCTTACCAAGCGAACAAGAGACCCAGTACTTC. Using reference TRBV13 and TRBJ2-5 for the parts outside the CDR3, the full variable domain is AAGVIQSPRHLIKEKRETATLKCYPIPRHDTVYWYQQGPGQDPQFLISFYEKMQSDKGSIPDRFSAQQFSDYHSELNMSSLELGDSALYFCASSLPSEQETQYFGPGTRLLVL.

This CDR3 is CASSSDREASTNEKLFF. CDR3 coding DNA: TGTGCCAGCAGTTCGGACAGGGAGGCCTCAACTAATGAAAAACTGTTTTTT. This chain uses TRBV27 with TRBJ1-4; 8 positions match TRBD1. The CDR3 loop spans 17 amino acids. CDR1 and CDR2 (germline): MNHEY, SMNVEV (reference sequence). With 4 bases clipped from V and 0 bases from J, the junction kept 7 bases outside the gene matches.